What follows are 29 T cell receptor beta chains derived from one specimen sequenced in a study of blood T cell repertoires in COVID-19. This table comes from immunoSEQ multiplex PCR, and its TCRdb copy is limited to in-frame clones, with some not included. The table records fewer than 350,000 clones, around nine tenths of them present only once. Sequencing input: PBMCs or T cells enriched from blood (not recorded which). All receptors come from a woman in her thirties or forties who had recovered from COVID-19.

With respect to this clone: Other DNA sequences in this specimen translate into the identical CDR3. This chain uses TRBV2 with TRBJ1-6, with TRBD1 as a possible D gene (6 bases). Trimming shortened V by 3 bases and J by 7 bases, and 10 bases separated the two germline ends. Germline loops: CDR1 SNHLY, CDR2 FYNNEI. The CDR3 runs to 14 residues. The CDR3 nucleotides read TGTGCCAGCAGTGAGGCAGGGGACAATTCACCCCTCCACTTT. The encoded protein is CASSEAGDNSPLHF.

The V gene is TRBV5-4, the J gene TRBJ1-2, with D unresolved. The germline V gene has CDR1 SGHNT and CDR2 YYREEE (reference sequence). The V gene lost 1 base and the J gene lost 4 bases, with 11 bases spanning the gap. The CDR3 spans 14 residues. CDR3 coding DNA: TGTGCCAGCAGCTTGCGAAAGGGAGGCTATGGCTACACCTTC. This encodes CASSLRKGGYGYTF.

The gene calls are TRBV7-2 and TRBJ1-1, with 8 bases matching TRBD1. Germline V gene lookup returns CDR1 SGHTA and CDR2 FQGNSA. This CDR3 is built from 14 residues. V shed 5 bases, J shed 10 bases, and the junction held 12 bases outside the gene matches. CDR3 loop: CASSPGQVAGGAFF. CDR3 DNA: TGTGCCAGCAGCCCGGGACAGGTGGCAGGTGGAGCTTTCTTT.

This clone rates as medium-sized. V and J are TRBV27 and TRBJ1-1; possibly TRBD1 for D (5 bases). With 6 bases removed from V and 3 bases from J, the gap between germline ends came to 14 bases. There are 14 residues in the CDR3. Looked up from germline, CDR1 is MNHEY and CDR2 is SMNVEV (reference sequence). CDR3 in DNA: TGTGCCAGCAGATCCAGGGTTTACGACACTGAAGCTTTCTTT. Protein: CASRSRVYDTEAFF.

The chain joins TRBV5-1 to TRBJ2-5; D uncertain. The CDR3 totals 12 residues. V was trimmed by 2 bases and J by 3 bases, leaving 5 bases between them. Germline lookup yields CDR1 SGHRS and CDR2 YFSETQ. The CDR3 here is CASSFPEETQYF. The CDR3 DNA reads as TGCGCCAGCAGCTTCCCCGAAGAGACCCAGTACTTC.

The genes are TRBV6-5 and TRBJ1-2, with a possible D match to TRBD1 (6 bases). The CDR3 covers 14 residues. Looked up from germline, CDR1 is MNHEY and CDR2 is SVGAGI. Between the trimmed V and J ends, which lost 4 bases and 8 bases, there was a span of 17 bases. The CDR3 reads CASSFSTGNYGYTF. The CDR3, as DNA: TGTGCCAGCAGTTTCTCGACAGGAAATTACGGCTACACCTTC.

This clone appeared a few times. The genes are TRBV6-2 or TRBV6-3 and TRBJ2-3, with TRBD2 identical over 7 bases. The trim removed 0 bases at V and 2 bases at J, leaving 2 bases unmatched. The CDR3 consists of 15 residues. The V gene's germline CDR1 is MNHEY and CDR2 SVGEGT. As DNA, the CDR3 is TGTGCCAGCAGTTACTCGAGCGGGGACACAGATACGCAGTATTTT. Residues: CASSYSSGDTDTQYF.

The chain is built from TRBV28 and TRBJ1-2; D possibly corresponds to TRBD1 (6 bases). The CDR3 length is 14 residues. Per germline, CDR1 MDHEN and CDR2 SYDVKM. The germline V and J ends were trimmed by 3 bases and 3 bases, with 11 bases remaining between them. CDR3 sequence (DNA): TGTGCCAGCAGTTTCACAGGGTGGGACTATGGCTACACCTTC. Translation: CASSFTGWDYGYTF.

The rearrangement links TRBV5-1 to TRBJ2-1, with 7 bases lining up with TRBD2. The V gene's germline CDR1 is SGHRS and CDR2 YFSETQ. The length of the CDR3 is 16 residues. V shed 4 bases and J 1 base; nucleotides not matched to a gene: 8. CDR3 amino acids: CASSAPREASYNEQFF. CDR3 DNA: TGCGCCAGCAGCGCACCCCGGGAGGCGTCCTACAATGAGCAGTTCTTC.

This clone was seen a single time. The V and J genes are TRBV11-2 and TRBJ2-7, with D possibly matching TRBD2 (5 bases). The CDR3 is 12 residues long. The V and J ends lost 4 bases and 11 bases respectively, with 15 bases between them. CDR1 is SGHAT and CDR2 is FQNNGV in the germline V gene. CDR3 in DNA: TGTGCCAGCAGCTCCAGCCGGCGGGTTGAGTACTTC. Amino acid sequence: CASSSSRRVEYF.

This sequence joins TRBV5-1 and TRBJ1-1; 9 nucleotides line up with TRBD1. The CDR3 totals 16 residues. Germline lookup yields CDR1 SGHRS and CDR2 YFSETQ. J lost 4 bases, V lost 4 bases, and 11 bases had no gene match. The CDR3 sequence is CASSPTVGTGSTEAFF. The CDR3 region has the DNA TGCGCCAGCAGCCCAACGGTCGGGACAGGGAGCACTGAAGCTTTCTTT. The full variable domain, in which reference TRBV5-1 and TRBJ1-1 provide the parts outside the CDR3, is KAGVTQTPRYLIKTRGQQVTLSCSPISGHRSVSWYQQTPGQGLQFLFEYFSETQRNKGNFPGRFSGRQFSNSRSEMNVSTLELGDSALYLCASSPTVGTGSTEAFFGQGTRLTVV.

V usage is TRBV4-1 and J usage is TRBJ2-7, with 8 bases aligning to TRBD1. Germline CDR1 MGHRA, CDR2 YSYEKL. The J segment lost 2 bases and the V segment lost 0 bases, leaving 6 bases of the junction unmatched. The CDR3 has 16 amino acids. The CDR3 protein is CASSQDRTGIAYEQYF. The CDR3 DNA reads TGCGCCAGCAGCCAAGATAGGACAGGGATCGCCTACGAGCAGTACTTC.

Concerning this clone: Other nucleotide sequences from this sample produce the same CDR3. The chain has TRBV12-3 or TRBV12-4 and TRBJ1-5, with D unclear. Trimming took 3 bases from V and 4 from J, leaving 7 bases between them. The CDR3 is 13 amino acids. The CDR3 loop is CASSFERNQPQHF. CDR3 nucleotides: TGTGCCAGCAGTTTTGAACGGAATCAGCCCCAGCATTTT.

The V and J genes are TRBV13 and TRBJ1-2, with D perhaps matching TRBD1 (5 bases). The CDR3 has 14 residues. Trimming left V 5 bases short and J 8 bases short, with 18 bases between. Germline V gene sequence: CDR1 PRHDT, CDR2 FYEKMQ (reference sequence). This CDR3 is CASSQDTTLVGYTF. In DNA form, the CDR3 reads TGTGCCAGCAGCCAGGACACAACCTTAGTCGGCTACACCTTC. The variable domain in full, completed from reference TRBV13 and TRBJ1-2, reads AAGVIQSPRHLIKEKRETATLKCYPIPRHDTVYWYQQGPGQDPQFLISFYEKMQSDKGSIPDRFSAQQFSDYHSELNMSSLELGDSALYFCASSQDTTLVGYTFGSGTRLTVV.

This clone occurred once. V gene TRBV12-5 combines with J gene TRBJ2-2; 12 bases match TRBD1. CDR1 LGHNT and CDR2 FRNRAP come from the germline V gene. The ends lost 1 base at V and 4 bases at J; junction bases unmatched: 7. CDR3 length equals 18 residues. In DNA, the CDR3 is TGTGCTAGTGGTTTGGGGGGACAGGGGGCTAGTGGCACCGGGGAGCTGTTTTTT. Protein: CASGLGGQGASGTGELFF.

The gene calls are TRBV14 and TRBJ1-4; 8 nucleotides agree with TRBD1. Germline V CDR1 and CDR2: SGHDN, FVKESK. The CDR3 extends over 15 amino acids. With 5 bases clipped from V and 7 bases from J, the junction kept 9 bases outside the gene matches. The CDR3 here is CASSERQGPVEKLFF. As DNA, the CDR3 is TGTGCCAGCAGCGAAAGACAGGGGCCCGTTGAAAAACTGTTTTTT.

The chain recombines TRBV24-1 with TRBJ1-5; TRBD1 is a possible D gene (6 bases). The CDR3 runs 15 residues. The germline V gene has CDR1 KGHDR and CDR2 SFDVKD. The V and J ends lost 10 bases and 1 base respectively, with 16 bases between them. The CDR3 loop is CATPLQGWSNQPQHF. The CDR3 DNA is TGTGCCACACCGTTACAGGGATGGAGCAATCAGCCCCAGCATTTT.

The chain joins TRBV3-1 (or the pseudogene TRBV3-2) to TRBJ2-5; 8 nucleotides agree with TRBD2. Germline lookup yields CDR1 LGHDT and CDR2 YNNKEL (reference sequence). Trimming cost V 2 bases and J 8 bases; bases outside gene matches: 4. The CDR3 covers 13 residues. DNA of the CDR3: TGTGCCAGCAGCCAACGGGGGGGGGAAACCCAGTACTTC. This encodes CASSQRGGETQYF.

The genes are TRBV11-2 and TRBJ2-7, with TRBD2 identical over 7 bases. Germline V lookup: CDR1 SGHAT, CDR2 FQNNGV. J gave up 4 bases and V 1 base, and 13 bases lay outside the gene matches. CDR3 length: 17 residues. The CDR3 is CASSLAAQIGRRYEQYF. For the CDR3, the DNA is TGTGCCAGCAGCTTAGCCGCACAGATCGGGAGGAGGTACGAGCAGTACTTC.

The chain couples TRBV9 to TRBJ2-3, with 15 bases lining up with TRBD2. Germline assignment: CDR1 SGDLS and CDR2 YYNGEE. This CDR3 comprises 19 residues. V shed 4 bases and J 6 bases; nucleotides not matched to a gene: 15. The CDR3 coding sequence is TGTGCCAGCAGCCCCCCCGGACTAGCGGGGGGGCGATTCGTGGATACGCAGTATTTT. Protein product: CASSPPGLAGGRFVDTQYF.

This chain links TRBV4-2 with TRBJ1-4; unclear D gene. Germline V gene sequence: CDR1 LGHNA, CDR2 YNFKEQ. Trimming removed 4 bases from V and 3 bases from J, with 18 bases in between. The CDR3 is made up of 17 amino acids. CDR3 protein: CASSPQGKAVSNEKLFF. In DNA form, the CDR3 reads TGTGCCAGCAGCCCTCAAGGAAAAGCGGTTTCTAATGAAAAACTGTTTTTT.

The CDR3 loop reads CASSSQGGVGEQYF. CDR3 nucleotide sequence: TGTGCCAGCAGCTCACAGGGTGGGGTGGGCGAGCAGTACTTC. The chain carries TRBV7-3 and TRBJ2-7; weak D call: TRBD1 (6 bases). Germline assignment: CDR1 SGHTA and CDR2 FQGTGA. Trimming took off 4 bases at V and 6 bases at J, with 16 bases between the two ends. This CDR3 has 14 amino acids. The full variable domain, completed using reference TRBV7-3 and TRBJ2-7, is GAGVSQTPSNKVTEKGKYVELRCDPISGHTALYWYRQSLGQGPEFLIYFQGTGAADDSGLPNDRFFAVRPEGSVSTLKIQRTERGDSAVYLCASSSQGGVGEQYFGPGTRLTVT.

V and J are TRBV5-6 and TRBJ1-2; the match to TRBD1 covers 9 bases. J lost 4 bases, V lost 3 bases, and 10 bases had no gene match. The CDR3 is 16 residues long. Germline loops: CDR1 SGHDT, CDR2 YYEEEE. In nucleotides, the CDR3 is TGTGCCAGCAGCTCTGACCTTCGACAGGGGGGCTATGGCTACACCTTC. Protein product: CASSSDLRQGGYGYTF. The entire variable domain, with the rest obtained from reference TRBV5-6 and TRBJ1-2, is as follows: DAGVTQSPTHLIKTRGQQVTLRCSPKSGHDTVSWYQQALGQGPQFIFQYYEEEERQRGNFPDRFSGHQFPNYSSELNVNALLLGDSALYLCASSSDLRQGGYGYTFGSGTRLTVV.

This sequence joins TRBV20-1 and TRBJ2-7; 7 nucleotides match TRBD1. Germline V gives CDR1 DFQATT, CDR2 SNEGSKA (reference sequence). The CDR3 has 13 residues. Trimming took 3 bases from V and 6 from J; bases not matched to a gene: 8. The CDR3: CSASWVRTGEQYF. The CDR3 nucleotides are TGCAGTGCTAGTTGGGTCCGGACAGGCGAGCAGTACTTC.

CDR3 DNA sequence: TGTGCCAGCAGCTACGACAGGGCGGGTGAAAAACTGTTTTTT. Residues: CASSYDRAGEKLFF. V usage is TRBV5-4 and J usage is TRBJ1-4, with 7 bases matching TRBD1. In germline, CDR1 is SGHNT, CDR2 YYREEE (reference sequence). Trimming cost V 3 bases and J 7 bases; bases outside gene matches: 6. The CDR3 length is 14 residues. Complete variable domain (other parts from reference TRBV5-4 and TRBJ1-4): ETGVTQSPTHLIKTRGQQVTLRCSSQSGHNTVSWYQQALGQGPQFIFQYYREEENGRGNFPPRFSGLQFPNYSSELNVNALELDDSALYLCASSYDRAGEKLFFGSGTQLSVL.

This clone was found many times. The gene calls are TRBV29-1 and TRBJ1-2, with TRBD1 matching 10 bases. This CDR3 region has 17 residues. V shed 2 bases, J shed 10 bases, and the junction held 19 bases outside the gene matches. From germline, CDR1 is SQVTM and CDR2 ANQGSEA. This CDR3 is CSVEILVGRQGARDYTF. In DNA, the CDR3 is TGCAGCGTTGAAATTCTGGTTGGTCGACAGGGGGCTCGCGACTACACCTTC.

This sequence joins TRBV19 and TRBJ2-2, with 11 bases that match TRBD2. This CDR3 spans 15 amino acids. Germline V gene data show CDR1 as LNHDA and CDR2 as SQIVND (reference sequence). V trimming: 5 bases; J trimming: 5 bases; junction bases outside the gene matches: 4. The chain's CDR3 is CASSPSGRITGELFF. The CDR3 nucleotides are TGTGCCAGTAGTCCTAGCGGGAGGATTACCGGGGAGCTGTTTTTT.

This chain connects TRBV5-5 to TRBJ1-2, with 8 bases aligning to TRBD1. The CDR3 loop spans 15 amino acids. Germline V CDR1 and CDR2: SGHKS, YYEKEE (reference sequence). Unmatched junction bases numbered 12, after V lost 6 bases and J lost 5 bases. CDR3 in amino acids: CASILGGTGVYGYTF. The CDR3 nucleotides are TGTGCCAGCATCCTGGGCGGGACAGGAGTTTATGGCTACACCTTC.

The V gene is TRBV29-1, the J gene TRBJ1-1, with D perhaps TRBD1 (5 bases). This CDR3 has 16 amino acids. Germline CDR1 reads SQVTM; CDR2 reads ANQGSEA. V was shortened by 3 bases and J by 1 base, with 18 bases between the two germline ends. In nucleotides, the CDR3 is TGCAGCGTTGAGGACTACGGGGGACGGGGGAACACTGAAGCTTTCTTT. Protein sequence: CSVEDYGGRGNTEAFF.